What follows describes a single TCR beta chain. Its antigen specificity is not known. The record has no base qualities; no much larger clone is one base away. The library relied on the immunoSEQ multiplex PCR assay. For the multiplex PCR, a mixture combining 60 forward primers for TCR Vbeta segments and 13 reverse primers for TCR Jbeta segments was used. A multiplex PCR assay on genomic DNA amplified the CDR3 region of rearranged TCR beta genes. Amplified TCR beta libraries were sequenced as 87-base-pair reads on the Illumina HiSeq System. The study's processing was this. Across the roughly 670 repertoires, a later analysis counted around 80 million unique TCR beta chains, roughly 11 million of which were shared by at least two donors. To remove PCR and sequencing errors, raw reads were error-corrected and collapsed into unique sequences using a nearest-neighbor algorithm that merged closely related sequences. Alignment of CDR3 sequences to IMGT reference sequences was used to assign V, D and J gene segments. For a sequence to be retained, a match of at least six nucleotides was required to both a V gene segment and a J gene segment. A rearrangement counted as productive if the CDR3 had no stop codons and remained in frame with V and J, and every other rearrangement counted as non-productive. Following IMGT convention, CDR3 was defined as the stretch from the second conserved V-encoded cysteine to the conserved J-encoded phenylalanine. Sequences without an unambiguous match to a single V gene segment were excluded from the earlier analysis of 587 of the donors. In an earlier analysis of a few hundred of the donors, V segments were called functional above 56.7% productive rearrangements and were called segregating when the between-donor standard deviation exceeded 5%. A statistical classification framework was built to diagnose cytomegalovirus status from the catalog of TCR beta chain sequences. In a later analysis, TCR nucleotide sequences were compared against IMGT/GENE-DB human TR gene sequences so that V and J genes could be assigned. Using the TCRdist pipeline, a later analysis assigned CDR3 sequences along with most-parsimonious VDJ recombination scenarios. In a later analysis, each TCR beta chain was defined by its CDR3 amino acid sequence together with its V-gene family, and reads lacking a unique V-gene family were excluded. As a way to deal with suspected cross-contamination and a sequencing artifact, a later analysis dropped 640 or so nucleotide sequences that were highly shared and had low generation probability. In a later analysis, a clonal expansion index was calculated for each public chain from normalized within-repertoire ranks of inferred template counts. Generation probabilities in a later analysis came from a VDJ recombination model fitted to out-of-frame rearrangements, and those results were checked against IGoR. In a later analysis, hypergeometric tests were used to score TCR-TCR, TCR-HLA and TCR-CMV co-occurrence, with a repertoire-size bias correction applied to TCR pairs. False discovery rates were estimated in a later analysis by permuting HLA or CMV assignments 20 times. In a later analysis, co-occurring TCRs were grouped using DBSCAN, and TCRdist sequence similarity was added for clustering within HLA-allele-positive subsets. For co-occurrence clustering, repertoires with fewer than 30,000 or more than 120,000 public chains were excluded, along with five or six repertoires with anomalous nucleotide sharing. Imported from immuneACCESS, the table was reduced by TCRdb to in-frame sequences with V and J called. These copies leave out some clones; in studies compared against another copy, an unresolved V gene accounts for under half, and the cause of the remainder is not known. The D gene and trimming were derived from the DNA, and the V and J assignments and clone size from that table. The sample records 100,000 to 150,000 clones, 80% of which are singletons. Jointly, the top ten make up 7.5% to 9.5% of the sample.

The data belong to a study of cytomegalovirus exposure and HLA in healthy donors (dated by TCRdb to about 2017). Describing the broader study: An earlier analysis of several hundred of the donors reported 250 to 300 Gb of sequence data and 120 million or so unique TCR beta sequences from roughly 180 million T cells. An early release that covered several hundred HLA-typed donors contained approximately 300 gigabases of sequencing data and tens of millions of unique TCR sequences. Among the roughly 400 genotyped donors, around 81% belonged to the genetic ancestry cluster associated with self-reported Caucasian donors. The aim of the study was to test whether cataloging public T cell receptors could identify signatures of past pathogen exposure. The T cell repertoires of several hundred subjects were profiled by immunosequencing and related to cytomegalovirus serostatus. Along with the approximately 650-subject first cohort, a separate validation cohort of over a hundred different subjects was used. To predict cytomegalovirus infection status, the study brought together high-throughput TCR immunosequencing, statistical association of individual TCRs with disease status, and machine learning. A later analysis re-analyzed previously published TCR beta repertoires from 666 donors and added high-resolution HLA genotyping to study TCR occurrence patterns. Rather than drawing on any new phenotypic data, the later analysis identified candidate immune exposures from TCR beta sequences and the way those sequences occurred across donors. An earlier analysis of roughly 600 of the donors used high-throughput TCR beta sequencing to judge whether each TCR beta V gene segment behaved as functional or pseudogenic. Donor age, sex, ethnicity and CMV serostatus were compiled together with the repertoire data. In a later genetic analysis, genome-wide SNP genotypes for about 55% of the roughly 670 donors were used, and that subset was treated as a discovery cohort. Every repertoire in the discovery cohort had been generated on one and the same sequencing platform. Both class I and class II loci were covered by HLA typing, at four-digit resolution. Typing coverage varied by locus: 629-630 donors for A, B, C, DRB1 and DQB1; approximately 500 for DQA1; around 610 for DPA1; fewer than 480 for DPB1. Five DR-DQ haplotypes were treated as single units for association and clustering because of strong linkage in the cohort. Among 300 to 450 genotyped donors of the cohort, an average of around 240,000 unique TCR beta nucleotide sequences were sequenced per donor, roughly a sixth of them non-productive. What the study reported, not specific to this receptor: According to a later analysis, TCR association rates differed among HLA loci, with DRB1 alleles showing the most associated TCRs and HLA-C alleles showing the fewest. Because counts were too low, about 18 rarely observed V segments, including chromosome 9 orphons, were left out of the earlier analysis of about 500 of the donors. Strong co-occurrence of HLA alleles, especially DR and DQ, made assigning TCR associations to individual alleles difficult. For the cohort, immune exposure information was limited to CMV serostatus. According to a later analysis, most CMV-associated TCR beta chains appeared to be HLA-restricted, and the HLA associations seemed to be driven largely by CMV exposure. A few of the identified cytomegalovirus-associated TCR beta chains were confirmed in vitro to be specific for cytomegalovirus antigens. According to a later genetic analysis, donors in an Asian-associated ancestry cluster had fewer N-insertions in productive TCRs than the approximately 630-donor mean. Roughly uniform sequencing depth across donors was assumed in presence/absence analyses, although this assumption may not hold. Specific HLA alleles were associated with 15,000 to 20,000 TCR beta sequences at a false discovery rate of 0.05 in a later analysis. A total of 150 or so TCR beta chains were listed by the study as associated with cytomegalovirus. V-gene and J-gene trimming of TCR beta chains was associated with a missense DCLRE1C variant in a later genetic analysis, and the association was replicated in an independent cohort. The authors suggested that the approach could potentially be extended to other disease states and immunological phenotypes. While some public TCRs were present in many individuals, most TCR sequences turned up only very rarely across donors. Because some donors lacked HLA typing at each locus, the association tests relied only on the typed subset. A later analysis reported that several top co-occurrence clusters appeared linked to parvovirus B19, influenza, CMV and Epstein-Barr virus. Some IMGT-functional V segments, including TRBV6-2 and TRBV6-3, could not be told apart with the 87-base-pair reads, so those segments were excluded. This cohort had only TCR beta chains sequenced, and the lack of alpha or paired-chain data limited which features could be detected. Cytomegalovirus status was reported to be diagnosed by the classifier with high specificity and sensitivity in both the original and validation cohorts. An earlier analysis of approximately 590 of the donors showed that most TCR beta V segments appeared in productive rearrangements either about 87% or about 30% of the time, which broadly matched IMGT annotations. A group of highly shared sequence variants was considered likely to be a technical artifact of the sequencing pipeline. Compared with equally common non-associated chains, HLA-associated TCR beta chains in a later analysis were more clonally expanded and had lower generation probabilities. Correlated functional status among segregating V segments might be attributable to linkage disequilibrium, but an unknown experimental factor could not be ruled out. A further reported finding was that TCR beta sequences accurately predicted the HLA-A and HLA-B alleles for most subjects in the first cohort.

The cohort consisted of 666 healthy bone marrow donors. Cohort members were all nominally healthy when sampled, although unrecorded immune exposures were likely present. The donor tested CMV seropositive, placing the donor among the 290 or so seropositive members of the cohort. A peripheral blood sample was provided by each donor, and peripheral blood mononuclear cells were used for TCR beta sequencing. Genomic DNA extraction from the blood cell samples was performed with the Qiagen DNeasy Blood Extraction Kit. V is clipped by 3 bases and J by 3 bases, and the sequence between their germline boundaries is 15 bases long. Counted from cysteine to phenylalanine, this CDR3 has 15 amino acids. The retained sequence is limited to the CDR3, 45 bases, with the frame set at the first base. The CDR1 and CDR2 encoded by the germline V gene are ENHRY and SYGVKD.

Recombination joined TRBV10-3 with TRBJ2-7; TRBD1 is perhaps the D gene, given 6 matching bases. The receptor was derived from a man aged 25 to 40 in good health and CMV-seropositive. Sequencing was performed on PBMCs. The CDR3 loop reads CAISEDSLGGYEQYF. The DNA sequence is as follows: TGTGCCATCAGTGAAGACAGTTTAGGGGGCTACGAGCAGTACTTC.